Presented here are 31 T cell receptor beta chains from one specimen sequenced in a study of cytomegalovirus exposure and HLA in healthy donors. The PCR used 60 Vbeta and 13 Jbeta primers. Data came from immunoSEQ multiplex PCR; TCRdb stores just in-frame clones and leaves some out. The data hold roughly 100,000 clones, with about four fifths observed a single time. Sequencing input: PBMCs. The receptors were gathered from a man younger than 35 in good health and CMV-seropositive.

In its sample, this clone was seen a few times. The chain uses TRBV5-4 and TRBJ2-5, with 10 positions matching TRBD1. CDR1 and CDR2 (germline): SGHNT, YYREEE (reference sequence). The ends lost 4 bases at V and 4 bases at J; junction bases unmatched: 7. The CDR3 runs 15 residues. The CDR3 here is CASSLRTGGLETQYF. CDR3 DNA sequence: TGTGCCAGCAGCCTACGGACAGGGGGGTTAGAGACCCAGTACTTC.

The genes are TRBV13 and TRBJ1-2, with 9 bases identical to TRBD1. The CDR3 has 14 amino acids. V gave up 7 bases and J gave up 6 bases; unmatched junction bases: 9. Germline V gene sequence: CDR1 PRHDT, CDR2 FYEKMQ (reference sequence). The CDR3: CASTLTGGLDGYTF. The CDR3 DNA sequence: TGTGCCAGCACCCTAACAGGGGGCCTGGATGGCTACACCTTC.

In this sample, this clone turned up once. The rearrangement uses TRBV7-8 and TRBJ1-5; 8 nucleotides match TRBD1. The germline gives CDR1 SGHVS, CDR2 FQNEAQ. The CDR3 covers 14 residues. Trimming cost V 5 bases and J 2 bases; bases outside gene matches: 2. The CDR3 nucleotides read TGTGCCAGCAGCGACAGGGGTGGCAATCAGCCCCAGCATTTT. As protein: CASSDRGGNQPQHF.

The V call is TRBV23-1, the J call TRBJ1-1; TRBD1 agrees at 7 bases. TRBV23-1 has ORF status, its function being uncertain. The CDR3 is made up of 11 amino acids. Trimming cost V 7 bases and J 7 bases; bases outside gene matches: 3. CDR3: CASTRDSEAFF. In DNA, the CDR3 is TGCGCCAGCACCCGGGACAGTGAAGCTTTCTTT.

This sequence joins TRBV5-4 and TRBJ2-2; maybe TRBD2 (6 bases). Germline V gene sequence: CDR1 SGHNT, CDR2 YYREEE (reference sequence). V was clipped by 3 bases and J by 4 bases, with 10 bases between them. This CDR3 contains 14 residues. The DNA of the CDR3 is TGTGCCAGCAGCTCGGGACTCCGCACCGGGGAGCTGTTTTTT. This sequence encodes CASSSGLRTGELFF.

This chain joins TRBV4-1 and TRBJ1-1; the D gene is possibly TRBD1 (5 bases). V dropped 1 base and J dropped 1 base, with 10 bases sitting between them. This CDR3 contains 15 residues. Germline V gives CDR1 MGHRA, CDR2 YSYEKL. CDR3 amino acids: CASSQAWGGNTEAFF. CDR3 bases: TGCGCCAGCAGCCAAGCTTGGGGGGGGAACACTGAAGCTTTCTTT.

This clone was observed a single time. The chain combines TRBV7-6 with TRBJ2-7, with 8 nucleotides matching TRBD1. With V trimmed by 1 base and J by 4 bases, 24 bases remained unmatched. The CDR3 runs 21 residues. CDR1 is SGHVS, CDR2 FNYEAQ, per germline. The CDR3 here is CASSLEPSGQGARRGPYEQYF. The CDR3 DNA reads as TGTGCCAGCAGCTTAGAGCCTAGTGGGCAGGGGGCGCGCAGGGGACCTTACGAGCAGTACTTC.

This clone was detected only a few times. The chain has TRBV27 and TRBJ2-1; weak D call: TRBD1 (6 bases). The CDR3 runs 15 residues. The germline CDR1 and CDR2 sequences are MNHEY and SMNVEV (reference sequence). V gave up 6 bases and J gave up 4 bases, with 16 bases separating them. Here the CDR3 reads CASSLQGPGYNEQFF. As DNA, the CDR3 is TGTGCCAGCAGCCTACAGGGTCCCGGATACAATGAGCAGTTCTTC.

The chain employs TRBV6-5 and TRBJ2-7; the D is unclear. The CDR3 is 14 amino acids. The V gene's germline CDR1 is MNHEY and CDR2 SVGAGI. V was pared by 5 bases and J by 1 base, with 12 bases between. In DNA form, the CDR3 reads TGTGCCAGCAGTAAAACCACACAATCCTACGAGCAGTACTTC. This translates into CASSKTTQSYEQYF.

The chain has TRBV30 and TRBJ1-1; no clear D. V was cut by 4 bases and J by 3 bases, with 6 bases left in between. Germline V gene lookup returns CDR1 GTSNPN and CDR2 SVGIG (reference sequence). CDR3 length: 11 amino acids. The CDR3 region is CAWNSDTEAFF. CDR3 nucleotide sequence: TGTGCCTGGAATTCGGACACTGAAGCTTTCTTT.

This clone was seen more than once but under ten times. The chain joins TRBV21-1 to TRBJ2-3; the D call of TRBD2 is as the table states it, not checked on the DNA. TRBV21-1 is described as a pseudogene. The CDR3 is 16 amino acids. The chain's CDR3 is CASSKEARGGGDTQYF. The CDR3 region has the DNA TGTGCCAGCAGCAAAGAAGCGCGGGGGGGTGGAGATACGCAGTATTTT.

This sequence joins TRBV4-1 and TRBJ2-5; D is unresolved. The J call is uncertain, as TRBJ2-7 better fits the DNA end. This CDR3 contains 13 residues. Germline CDR1 and CDR2: MGHRA and YSYEKL. The CDR3 DNA reads TGCGCCAGCAGCCAAGGTCACCGCTACGAGCAGTACTTC. Protein: CASSQGHRYEQYF.

The J gene is TRBJ2-1, the V gene TRBV4-2, with 14 bases aligning to TRBD2. The V and J ends lost 0 bases and 7 bases, in that order; junction bases with no gene match: 5. The germline V gene has CDR1 LGHNA and CDR2 YNFKEQ. The CDR3 covers 17 residues. As DNA, the CDR3 is TGTGCCAGCAGCCAAGAATCCGGGACTAGCGGGGGAAATGAGCAGTTCTTC. The encoded protein is CASSQESGTSGGNEQFF.

The V call is TRBV6-4, the J call TRBJ1-1; D is unclear. Germline V gene data show CDR1 as MRHNA and CDR2 as SNTAGT. The CDR3 has 14 amino acids. Trimming cost V 5 bases and J 5 bases, with 15 bases left between them. The CDR3 reads CASSPRGDGTEAFF. DNA for the CDR3: TGTGCCAGCAGTCCCCGGGGAGACGGAACTGAAGCTTTCTTT.

V usage is TRBV29-1 and J usage is TRBJ2-3; a possible D gene is TRBD1 (6 bases). Looked up from germline, CDR1 is SQVTM and CDR2 is ANQGSEA. CDR3 length: 13 amino acids. V dropped 4 bases and J dropped 3 bases, with 11 bases sitting between them. The CDR3 DNA sequence: TGCAGCGTTGCGCTCCAGGGGACAGATACGCAGTATTTT. Protein sequence: CSVALQGTDTQYF.

This clone appeared a few times. This chain joins TRBV7-7 and TRBJ1-5, with 7 bases fitting TRBD1. The CDR3 runs to 18 residues. The germline gives CDR1 SSHAT, CDR2 FNYEAQ (reference sequence). With 5 bases clipped from V and 3 bases from J, the junction kept 16 bases outside the gene matches. CDR3 coding DNA: TGTGCCAGCAGCCCCAGCCCCGGGACAGCCCGTCTCAATCAGCCCCAGCATTTT. It codes for CASSPSPGTARLNQPQHF.

This rearrangement joins TRBV19 to TRBJ1-6, with D perhaps TRBD1 (6 bases). The CDR3 has 16 amino acids. Germline V gene sequence: CDR1 LNHDA, CDR2 SQIVND (reference sequence). V was shortened by 3 bases and J by 6 bases, with 15 bases between the two germline ends. CDR3 protein: CASSINRDIPNSPLHF. The DNA of the CDR3 is TGTGCCAGTAGTATCAACCGGGACATACCTAATTCACCCCTCCACTTT.

The rearrangement joins TRBV9 to TRBJ2-1; D not certain. Germline loops: CDR1 SGDLS, CDR2 YYNGEE. Between the trimmed V and J ends, which lost 0 bases and 7 bases, there was a span of 8 bases. This CDR3 contains 13 residues. CDR3 in DNA: TGTGCCAGCAGCGTAGCTCCGGGTAATGAGCAGTTCTTC. Protein: CASSVAPGNEQFF.

This clone was found once. The chain joins TRBV9 to TRBJ2-2; possibly TRBD1 for D (7 bases). V lost 6 bases and J 4 bases, leaving 13 bases between the germline ends. The CDR3 runs to 14 residues. Germline-derived CDR1 and CDR2 are SGDLS and YYNGEE. The DNA for the CDR3 is TGTGCCAGCACCCCGGAGGGGGCCACCGGGGAGCTGTTTTTT. Its translation: CASTPEGATGELFF.

This chain connects TRBV29-1 to TRBJ2-3; TRBD2 matches 8 bases. The CDR3 covers 13 residues. J lost 2 bases, V lost 8 bases, and 6 bases had no gene match. Looked up from germline, CDR1 is SQVTM and CDR2 is ANQGSEA. CDR3 residues: CSCRGGVTDTQYF. The CDR3 coding sequence is TGCAGCTGCCGGGGGGGGGTCACAGATACGCAGTATTTT.

As DNA, the CDR3 is TGTGCCAGCAGTCCGGACAGTAGCAATCAGCCCCAGCATTTT. Residues: CASSPDSSNQPQHF. The chain is built from TRBV27 and TRBJ1-5; D possibly corresponds to TRBD1 (6 bases). Per the germline V gene, CDR1 is MNHEY and CDR2 is SMNVEV (reference sequence). The CDR3 extends over 14 amino acids. V shed 5 bases and J shed 0 bases, with 8 bases lying between them.

This clone appeared once. This rearrangement joins TRBV5-1 to TRBJ1-2; 9 bases match TRBD1. V was clipped by 6 bases and J by 4 bases; unmatched bases: 1. CDR1 is SGHRS, CDR2 YFSETQ, per germline. The CDR3 is 12 amino acids. This CDR3 reads CASTTGGYGYTF. The DNA of the CDR3 is TGCGCCAGCACGACAGGGGGCTATGGCTACACCTTC.

In its sample, this clone was seen once. The same CDR3 can be traced to other DNA sequences in this sample. The chain combines TRBV27 with TRBJ1-5; D is perhaps TRBD1 (5 bases). The CDR3 totals 13 residues. Germline V gene sequence: CDR1 MNHEY, CDR2 SMNVEV (reference sequence). Trimming took off 4 bases at V and 7 bases at J, with 11 bases between the two ends. The DNA for the CDR3 is TGTGCCAGCAGTTCCCAGGGTAGGCAGCCCCAGCATTTT. Translation gives CASSSQGRQPQHF.

The J gene is TRBJ1-4, the V gene TRBV18, with D unresolved. This CDR3 contains 17 residues. V lost 3 bases, J lost 6 bases, and 20 bases lay in between. The germline V gene has CDR1 KGHSH and CDR2 LQKENI. The CDR3: CASSPGEGRGAYEKLFF. In DNA, the CDR3 is TGTGCCAGCTCACCCGGGGAAGGGAGAGGAGCTTATGAAAAACTGTTTTTT.

In its sample, this clone was seen once. This chain connects TRBV10-1 to TRBJ1-1; D gene ambiguous. The V and J ends lost 4 bases and 0 bases respectively, with 6 bases between them. The CDR3 contains 13 residues. Germline-derived CDR1 and CDR2 are WNHNN and SYGVQD (reference sequence). The CDR3: CASSADMNTEAFF. CDR3 bases: TGCGCCAGCAGTGCCGACATGAACACTGAAGCTTTCTTT.

This clone occurred a few times. V and J are TRBV7-3 and TRBJ2-3, with 7 bases aligning to TRBD2. V shed 5 bases, J shed 2 bases, and the junction held 10 bases outside the gene matches. Germline V CDR1 and CDR2: SGHTA, FQGTGA. This CDR3 has 16 residues. In nucleotides, the CDR3 is TGTGCCAGCAGCGCTCAACCGGGACTAAACACAGATACGCAGTATTTT. Protein: CASSAQPGLNTDTQYF.

The chain recombines TRBV25-1 with TRBJ2-3; 8 bases map to TRBD1. The CDR3 is 18 residues long. Trimming at V came to 2 bases and at J to 2 bases, leaving 12 bases not matched to a gene. Germline V CDR1 and CDR2: MGHDK, SYGVNS. The CDR3 DNA reads as TGTGCCAGCAGTGAAAAGGCGGACAGGGATCTTTACACAGATACGCAGTATTTT. Translation gives CASSEKADRDLYTDTQYF.

The rearrangement uses TRBV10-1 and TRBJ2-3; 8 nucleotides match TRBD2. V lost 4 bases and J lost 4; bases outside the gene matches: 1. There are 13 residues in the CDR3. Germline CDR1 is WNHNN and CDR2 is SYGVQD (reference sequence). This CDR3 is CASSVGGADTQYF. As DNA, the CDR3 is TGCGCCAGCAGTGTCGGGGGGGCAGATACGCAGTATTTT.

The chain is built from TRBV27 and TRBJ2-4; TRBD1 might be the D (6 bases). Germline values: CDR1 MNHEY, CDR2 SMNVEV (reference sequence). V was pared by 3 bases and J by 7 bases, with 19 bases between. The CDR3 has 16 residues. CDR3 sequence (DNA): TGTGCCAGCAGTTTGATTGGGACATCGTTGCTCAACATTCAGTACTTC. Translation gives CASSLIGTSLLNIQYF.

V usage is TRBV5-1 and J usage is TRBJ2-7, with TRBD1 matching 11 bases. CDR3 size: 15 residues. CDR1 and CDR2 from the germline V gene are SGHRS and YFSETQ. After removal of 5 bases from V and 7 bases from J, the junction contained 11 bases not matched to a gene. This chain's CDR3 is CASSGTGGPLGEQYF. CDR3 nucleotide sequence: TGCGCCAGCAGTGGGACAGGGGGGCCCTTGGGGGAGCAGTACTTC.

In this sample, this clone turned up a few times. The genes are TRBV28 and TRBJ2-7, with a possible D match to TRBD2 (5 bases). Trimming took off 11 bases at V and 1 base at J, with 12 bases between the two ends. The germline CDR1 and CDR2 sequences are MDHEN and SYDVKM. This CDR3 spans 12 amino acids. Here the CDR3 DNA reads TGTGCCGTGGGGAGCTCATCCTACGAGCAGTACTTC. Protein: CAVGSSSYEQYF.